These 30 T cell receptor beta chains originate from one sample sequenced in a study of human T cells and chemical hapten exposure (dated by TCRdb to the early 2020s). This specimen's time point label, interpreted: patch test 3, about 24 weeks after DPC sensitization. The treatment or condition label, read with the paper, signifies: therapeutic diphenylcyclopropenone sensitization with weekly scalp DPC. Receptor amplification or capture employed RACE. For sequencing, a NextSeq 500 was employed. In-frame beta chains were kept once TCRdb had trimmed the public reads at Q25 with fastp and called clones with MiXCR. CDR3 protein duplicates are merged, each entry listing the most common genes and DNA. The sample table records approximately 80,000 distinct CDR3 sequences; 11% of these occur just once. Clones ranked in the top ten supply around 3.6% of the sample. The specimen was whole blood, collected in connection with sensitization to the hapten diphenylcyclopropenone (DPC). The receptors were sampled from a woman in her fifties or sixties with alopecia areata. Some clones in this sample may be carry-over from other donors' samples.

This sequence joins TRBV28 and TRBJ2-1; D might be TRBD2 (6 bases). Trimming stripped 6 bases from V and 2 bases from J, with 14 bases between. Germline loops: CDR1 MDHEN, CDR2 SYDVKM. The CDR3 totals 15 residues. DNA of the CDR3: TGTGCCAGCAGCATCAAGGGCGGGGCCTACAATGAGCAGTTCTTC. Encoded protein: CASSIKGGAYNEQFF.

This chain connects TRBV20-1 to TRBJ2-7, with 8 bases lining up with TRBD2. CDR1 is DFQATT and CDR2 is SNEGSKA in the germline V gene (reference sequence). The J segment lost 3 bases and the V segment lost 1 base, leaving 8 bases of the junction unmatched. The CDR3 covers 15 residues. CDR3 in amino acids: CSARVPPGGDYEQYF. The DNA of the CDR3 is TGCAGTGCTAGAGTTCCCCCGGGGGGGGACTACGAGCAGTACTTC.

V and J are TRBV18 and TRBJ2-3; D is unclear. Germline V gives CDR1 KGHSH, CDR2 LQKENI. With 3 bases removed from V and 2 bases from J, the gap between germline ends came to 3 bases. The CDR3 sequence is 12 residues long. The CDR3 region is CASSPVTDTQYF. In DNA form, the CDR3 reads TGTGCCAGCTCACCGGTCACAGATACGCAGTATTTT.

This clonotype was seen more than once but under ten times. One end of the junction does not line up with germline, which may come from a read error. V gene TRBV12-3 or TRBV12-4 combines with J gene TRBJ2-3; TRBD2 matches 9 bases. This CDR3 is built from 12 residues. For the CDR3, the DNA is TGTGCCAGCAGTTTATCGGGCCTAGCGGGAATTTTT. Its protein is CASSLSGLAGIF.

This clonotype was counted only a few times. This chain joins TRBV11-2 and TRBJ2-7; 11 nucleotides agree with TRBD2. V gave up 5 bases and J gave up 0 bases; unmatched junction bases: 6. Germline-derived CDR1 and CDR2 are SGHAT and FQNNGV. This CDR3 is built from 16 residues. In DNA form, the CDR3 reads TGTGCCAGCAGCCCTGCGGGGACTAGCGGCTCCTACGAGCAGTACTTC. This codes for CASSPAGTSGSYEQYF.

The sample holds a few counts of this clonotype. The V gene is TRBV5-1, the J gene TRBJ2-3; 8 bases are shared with TRBD2. The CDR3 has 16 amino acids. Germline V gene data show CDR1 as SGHRS and CDR2 as YFSETQ. V shed 6 bases and J 0 bases; nucleotides not matched to a gene: 9. CDR3 sequence reads: CASTLTSGSSTDTQYF. CDR3 coding DNA: TGCGCCAGCACCCTAACTAGCGGATCTAGCACAGATACGCAGTATTTT.

The CDR3 loop reads CASSYAGGNSPLHF. For the CDR3, the DNA is TGTGCCAGCAGTTACGCAGGGGGGAATTCACCCCTCCACTTT. The chain combines TRBV6-6 with TRBJ1-6; TRBD1 agrees at 7 bases. The CDR3 spans 14 residues. CDR1 is MNHNY and CDR2 is SVGAGI in the germline V gene (reference sequence). The V gene end was trimmed by 2 bases and the J gene end by 7 bases; junction bases not matched to a gene: 2.

This clonotype was observed at least ten times. This rearrangement joins TRBV19 to TRBJ1-2; maybe TRBD1 (6 bases). CDR3 length: 14 residues. Germline V gene sequence: CDR1 LNHDA, CDR2 SQIVND (reference sequence). V shed 3 bases and J shed 7 bases, with 15 bases lying between them. CDR3 nucleotides: TGTGCCAGTAGTATTGGCAGGGGAAAGGGTGGCTACACCTTC. As protein: CASSIGRGKGGYTF.

This clonotype was counted only a few times. No conserved phenylalanine or tryptophan is present at the end of the CDR3, so a read error is the likely explanation. CDR3 DNA sequence: TGCAGTGTTAGGACCGGCTCCGGTGATTCACCCCTCCACCTT. This gives the protein CSVRTGSGDSPLHL. This chain links TRBV20-1 with TRBJ1-6; the D is unclear. V lost 7 bases and J 8 bases, leaving 18 bases between the germline ends. Germline CDR1 DFQATT, CDR2 SNEGSKA (reference sequence). CDR3 length equals 14 residues.

The table lists this clonotype with a few counts. This chain links TRBV7-3 with TRBJ2-2; D is ambiguous. CDR3 length equals 18 residues. V lost 5 bases and J 1 base, leaving 20 bases between the germline ends. From germline, CDR1 is SGHTA and CDR2 FQGTGA. CDR3 bases: TGTGCCAGCAGCCTGATATCTATGGCCCAGCTGAACACCGGGGAGCTGTTTTTT. It encodes CASSLISMAQLNTGELFF.

The table lists this clonotype with a few counts. The V and J genes are TRBV5-6 and TRBJ1-4; 10 bases are shared with TRBD1. CDR1 is SGHDT, CDR2 YYEEEE, per germline. J gave up 8 bases and V 2 bases, and 6 bases lay outside the gene matches. This CDR3 is built from 15 residues. CDR3 nucleotide sequence: TGTGCCAGCAGCTTCCCCGGACAGGGGGGAGAAAAACTGTTTTTT. Translating it yields CASSFPGQGGEKLFF.

This clonotype was counted a few times. The chain uses TRBV6-2 or TRBV6-3 and TRBJ2-4, with D possibly TRBD2 on 5 matching bases. The CDR3 is 16 amino acids. Looked up from germline, CDR1 is MNHEY and CDR2 is SVGEGT. The V end was cut by 5 bases, the J end by 0 bases, with 14 bases between. The CDR3 sequence is CASSRTGEQAKNIQYF. Written as DNA, the CDR3 is TGTGCCAGCAGTCGGACCGGGGAACAAGCCAAAAACATTCAGTACTTC.

This clonotype was seen a few times. The rearrangement uses TRBV28 and TRBJ1-1; maybe TRBD1 (5 bases). Germline CDR1 is MDHEN and CDR2 is SYDVKM. The germline V and J ends were trimmed by 3 bases and 6 bases, with 14 bases remaining between them. The CDR3 is 14 amino acids. CDR3 amino acids: CASSFRALGSEAFF. DNA of the CDR3: TGTGCCAGCAGTTTCAGGGCCCTGGGGTCTGAAGCTTTCTTT.

There are many counts of this clonotype. V usage is TRBV2 and J usage is TRBJ2-7; 15 nucleotides match TRBD2. With 8 bases clipped from V and 9 bases from J, the junction kept 5 bases outside the gene matches. The germline V gene encodes CDR1 SNHLY and CDR2 FYNNEI. There are 13 residues in the CDR3. CDR3 residues: CASGLAGGLAQYF. The CDR3 region has the DNA TGTGCCAGCGGACTAGCGGGAGGGTTGGCGCAGTACTTC.

For the CDR3, the DNA is TGCAGCGTTGAGAGGAGGGGGCGAGAAAAACTGTTTTTT. It translates to CSVERRGREKLFF. The gene calls are TRBV29-1 and TRBJ1-4, with 7 positions matching TRBD1. This CDR3 contains 13 residues. Trimming removed 3 bases from V and 8 bases from J; junction bases left unmatched: 6. Germline CDR1 and CDR2: SQVTM and ANQGSEA. Full variable domain (rest looked up from reference TRBV29-1 and TRBJ1-4): SAVISQKPSRDICQRGTSLTIQCQVDSQVTMMFWYRQQPGQSLTLIATANQGSEATYESGFVIDKFPISRPNLTFSTLTVSNMSPEDSSIYLCSVERRGREKLFFGSGTQLSVL.

The chain has TRBV7-9 and TRBJ1-1; D call uncertain. This CDR3 is 16 amino acids long. From germline, CDR1 is SEHNR and CDR2 FQNEAQ (reference sequence). Trimming left V 5 bases short and J 4 bases short, with 20 bases between. CDR3 protein: CASSPKWGTPITEAFF. The CDR3 nucleotides are TGTGCCAGCAGCCCCAAGTGGGGAACTCCGATCACTGAAGCTTTCTTT.

This clonotype was found many times. In DNA form, the CDR3 reads TGTGCCAGCCAGGTGGGGGCGTGGGGGCAGGGCGAGCAGTTCTTC. Its protein is CASQVGAWGQGEQFF. The gene calls are TRBV11-1 and TRBJ2-1; tentative D call: TRBD1 (6 bases). V shed 8 bases and J shed 10 bases, with 24 bases lying between them. Germline CDR1 reads SGHAT; CDR2 reads FQDESV (reference sequence). The CDR3 contains 15 residues.

This clonotype was counted ten times or more. The chain employs TRBV3-1 and TRBJ1-6; D call uncertain. The CDR3 contains 14 residues. The germline V gene encodes CDR1 LGHDT and CDR2 YNNKEL (reference sequence). Trimming shortened V by 4 bases and J by 7 bases, and 11 bases separated the two germline ends. The CDR3 protein is CASSLQNRNSPLHF. In DNA, the CDR3 is TGTGCCAGCAGCCTCCAGAACCGGAATTCACCCCTCCACTTT.

This clonotype showed up just a few times. This chain links TRBV6-2 or TRBV6-3 with TRBJ2-6; D not resolved. Germline V CDR1 and CDR2: MNHEY, SVGEGT. The V end lost 6 bases, the J end lost 0 bases, and 12 bases lay between the germline ends. This CDR3 spans 16 amino acids. The CDR3 loop reads CASRSLQTSGANVLTF. The CDR3 DNA reads TGTGCCAGCAGATCCCTCCAGACCTCTGGGGCCAACGTCCTGACTTTC.

This clonotype was recorded a few times. J is TRBJ2-1 and V is TRBV6-5; a possible D gene is TRBD1 (6 bases). The CDR3 sequence is 15 residues long. V shed 4 bases and J shed 0 bases, with 10 bases lying between them. Germline V gene data show CDR1 as MNHEY and CDR2 as SVGAGI. CDR3 sequence reads: CASSSLQGSYNEQFF. The DNA of the CDR3 is TGTGCCAGCAGTTCCCTACAGGGCTCCTACAATGAGCAGTTCTTC.

This clonotype occurred a few times. The chain carries TRBV7-2 and TRBJ2-1; no definite D call. CDR3 length equals 15 residues. Per germline, CDR1 SGHTA and CDR2 FQGNSA. Trimming took 5 bases from V and 0 from J, leaving 11 bases between them. CDR3 coding DNA: TGTGCCAGCAGCGGTAGCCTTCGCTCCTACAATGAGCAGTTCTTC. It yields the protein CASSGSLRSYNEQFF. The full variable domain, its missing parts supplied by reference TRBV7-2 and TRBJ2-1, is GAGVSQSPSNKVTEKGKDVELRCDPISGHTALYWYRQSLGQGLEFLIYFQGNSAPDKSGLPSDRFSAERTGGSVSTLTIQRTQQEDSAVYLCASSGSLRSYNEQFFGPGTRLTVL.

This clonotype was counted a few times. V gene TRBV5-1 combines with J gene TRBJ1-6; 7 nucleotides align to TRBD1. The CDR3 totals 14 residues. J gave up 10 bases and V 5 bases, and 9 bases lay outside the gene matches. Looked up from germline, CDR1 is SGHRS and CDR2 is YFSETQ. The CDR3 loop reads CASRPDRVGSPLHF. As DNA, the CDR3 is TGCGCCAGCAGACCTGACAGGGTTGGGTCACCCCTCCACTTT.

This clonotype was counted between two and nine times. The chain recombines TRBV9 with TRBJ2-1; D may be TRBD1 (5 bases). The germline gives CDR1 SGDLS, CDR2 YYNGEE. Trimming stripped 0 bases from V and 7 bases from J, with 14 bases between. The CDR3 length is 15 residues. The CDR3, as DNA: TGTGCCAGCAGCGTAGAATTGCAGGGTCGAAATGAGCAGTTCTTC. Its protein product is CASSVELQGRNEQFF.

The CDR3 nucleotides read TGTGCCAGCAGCCTACGGGGGCCCACCCACTATGGCTACACCTTC. It is translated as CASSLRGPTHYGYTF. The chain carries TRBV3-1 and TRBJ1-2; tentative D call: TRBD1 (6 bases). This CDR3 is built from 15 residues. Germline lookup yields CDR1 LGHDT and CDR2 YNNKEL (reference sequence). The V gene lost 4 bases and the J gene lost 3 bases, with 15 bases spanning the gap.

This clonotype was observed many times. The chain joins TRBV7-9 to TRBJ1-6; a possible D gene is TRBD1 (5 bases). This CDR3 comprises 16 residues. Germline CDR1 SEHNR, CDR2 FQNEAQ (reference sequence). V was pared by 5 bases and J by 5 bases, with 16 bases between. As DNA, the CDR3 is TGTGCCAGCAGCCCCCAGGGAGTCGTCGATAATTCACCCCTCCACTTT. Translated, it gives CASSPQGVVDNSPLHF.

This clonotype was picked up a small number of times. The rearrangement uses TRBV7-9 and TRBJ1-6; TRBD1 matches 7 bases. The CDR3 runs to 14 residues. J gave up 9 bases and V 3 bases, and 5 bases lay outside the gene matches. The V gene's germline CDR1 is SEHNR and CDR2 FQNEAQ (reference sequence). The CDR3 protein is CASSLKGGPSPLHF. Here the CDR3 DNA reads TGTGCCAGCAGCTTGAAAGGGGGCCCTTCACCCCTCCACTTT.

The chain carries TRBV5-1 and TRBJ2-1, with 10 nucleotides matching TRBD2. Losses at the gene ends were 4 bases for V and 7 bases for J; bases not matched to a gene: 8. The V gene's germline CDR1 is SGHRS and CDR2 YFSETQ. There are 15 residues in the CDR3. CDR3 sequence (DNA): TGCGCCAGCAGCCCCCAGGCTAGCGGGAGAAATGAGCAGTTCTTC. Translating gives CASSPQASGRNEQFF.

This clonotype came up many times. V usage is TRBV14 and J usage is TRBJ2-2; D is possibly TRBD1 or TRBD2 (5 bases each). This CDR3 has 15 amino acids. V was trimmed by 1 base and J by 2 bases, leaving 8 bases between them. Germline CDR1 SGHDN, CDR2 FVKESK. CDR3 residues: CASSQAGHNTGELFF. Written as DNA, the CDR3 is TGTGCCAGCAGCCAAGCGGGGCACAACACCGGGGAGCTGTTTTTT.

This clonotype has at least ten counts. The chain recombines TRBV11-2 with TRBJ2-1; a possible D gene is TRBD2 (6 bases). The V gene lost 2 bases and the J gene lost 2 bases, with 22 bases spanning the gap. The CDR3 runs 19 residues. Per germline, CDR1 SGHAT and CDR2 FQNNGV. The CDR3 protein is CASSLSTGARRGAYNEQFF. The CDR3 DNA follows: TGTGCCAGCAGCTTAAGCACGGGAGCCCGCCGGGGCGCCTACAATGAGCAGTTCTTC. The full variable domain, with the rest looked up from reference TRBV11-2 and TRBJ2-1, is EAGVAQSPRYKIIEKRQSVAFWCNPISGHATLYWYQQILGQGPKLLIQFQNNGVVDDSQLPKDRFSAERLKGVDSTLKIQPAKLEDSAVYLCASSLSTGARRGAYNEQFFGPGTRLTVL.

On this clonotype itself: A read error may explain this, as a much larger clone is one base away. The chain has TRBV29-1 and TRBJ2-3; unclear D gene. V lost 8 bases and J 0 bases, leaving 6 bases between the germline ends. Germline-derived CDR1 and CDR2 are SQVTM and ANQGSEA. The CDR3 is 11 residues long. The CDR3 reads CSIGSTDTQYF. Here the CDR3 DNA reads TGCAGCATCGGGAGCACAGATACGCAGTATTTT.